The 32 T cell receptor beta chains listed next were all sequenced from one sample in a study of cytomegalovirus exposure and HLA in healthy donors. PCR primers comprised 60 Vbeta and 13 Jbeta primers. TCRdb's table, derived via immunoSEQ multiplex PCR, lists solely in-frame clones and lacks some. The sample yields 90,000 to 120,000 clones, 77% seen once. Material: PBMCs. The receptor source for this set is a male donor in good health and CMV-seronegative.

This sequence joins TRBV4-2 and TRBJ2-2; 13 nucleotides match TRBD2. Trimming removed 3 bases from V and 6 bases from J; junction bases left unmatched: 10. The CDR3 has 18 residues. Germline assignment: CDR1 LGHNA and CDR2 YNFKEQ. The DNA of the CDR3 is TGTGCCAGCAGCCATCACCGGACTAGCGGGAGTGAGGCCGGGGAGCTGTTTTTT. Amino acids: CASSHHRTSGSEAGELFF.

This clone appeared a few times. The chain is built from TRBV27 and TRBJ2-5, with D possibly TRBD2 on 6 matching bases. Looked up from germline, CDR1 is MNHEY and CDR2 is SMNVEV (reference sequence). The CDR3 is made up of 14 amino acids. V dropped 6 bases and J dropped 11 bases, with 22 bases sitting between them. CDR3 in amino acids: CASRAILPTGEQYF. CDR3 bases: TGTGCCAGCAGAGCGATACTACCTACGGGGGAGCAGTACTTC.

The CDR3 loop is CASGKTGEISNQPQHF. The CDR3 bases are TGTGCCAGCGGAAAGACAGGGGAGATCAGCAATCAGCCCCAGCATTTT. The chain couples TRBV6-4 to TRBJ1-5; the match to TRBD1 covers 8 bases. Germline assignment: CDR1 MRHNA and CDR2 SNTAGT. V gave up 8 bases and J gave up 1 base; unmatched junction bases: 10. The CDR3 is 16 amino acids.

The chain combines TRBV28 with TRBJ2-1, with D tentatively TRBD2 (6 bases). The CDR3 extends over 15 amino acids. Germline V CDR1 and CDR2: MDHEN, SYDVKM. V was trimmed by 4 bases and J by 2 bases, leaving 12 bases between them. CDR3 sequence: CASSSRGVAYNEQFF. The CDR3 coding sequence is TGTGCCAGCAGTTCTCGCGGGGTCGCCTACAATGAGCAGTTCTTC.

CDR3 sequence: CASSDRGQGAEAFF. The DNA of the CDR3 is TGTGCCAGCAGCGATCGAGGACAGGGAGCTGAAGCTTTCTTT. The V and J genes are TRBV7-9 and TRBJ1-1; 8 positions match TRBD1. With 5 bases clipped from V and 6 bases from J, the junction kept 8 bases outside the gene matches. The V gene's germline CDR1 is SEHNR and CDR2 FQNEAQ (reference sequence). The CDR3 is 14 residues long.

The chain employs TRBV7-2 and TRBJ1-6; D gene unclear. The germline V gene encodes CDR1 SGHTA and CDR2 FQGNSA. The CDR3 consists of 14 residues. The V gene lost 6 bases and the J gene lost 9 bases, with 15 bases spanning the gap. The CDR3 loop reads CASRNRDSGSPLHF. The CDR3, as DNA: TGTGCCAGCAGAAACCGGGATTCGGGTTCACCCCTCCACTTT.

The V gene is TRBV2, the J gene TRBJ2-7, with D possibly being TRBD1 (6 bases). Trimming shortened V by 9 bases and J by 0 bases, and 12 bases separated the two germline ends. The CDR3 extends over 13 amino acids. CDR1 and CDR2 (germline): SNHLY, FYNNEI. The CDR3 DNA reads as TGTGCCAGTACTATGGACAGCTCCTACGAGCAGTACTTC. This gives the protein CASTMDSSYEQYF.

The chain carries TRBV4-1 and TRBJ2-7; D may be TRBD1 (5 bases). The length of the CDR3 is 16 residues. V gave up 0 bases and J gave up 2 bases, with 14 bases separating them. Germline V lookup: CDR1 MGHRA, CDR2 YSYEKL. The CDR3, as DNA: TGCGCCAGCAGCCAAGATCCCGGCAGGGAAACCTACGAGCAGTACTTC. It encodes CASSQDPGRETYEQYF.

The V and J genes are TRBV7-3 and TRBJ2-2, with 7 bases identical to TRBD2. CDR3 length: 15 residues. Germline CDR1 and CDR2: SGHTA and FQGTGA. Trimming cost V 3 bases and J 2 bases; bases outside gene matches: 3. CDR3 sequence reads: CASSLSAGNTGELFF. As DNA, the CDR3 is TGTGCCAGCAGCTTGTCAGCGGGAAACACCGGGGAGCTGTTTTTT.

This rearrangement joins TRBV11-2 to TRBJ2-1; tentative D call: TRBD2 (5 bases). The germline V gene has CDR1 SGHAT and CDR2 FQNNGV. The V end lost 3 bases, the J end lost 9 bases, and 12 bases lay between the germline ends. This CDR3 spans 13 amino acids. The CDR3 sequence: CASSLSNEGEQFF. Here the CDR3 DNA reads TGTGCCAGCAGCTTGTCGAATGAGGGTGAGCAGTTCTTC. Variable domain in full (rest from reference TRBV11-2 and TRBJ2-1): EAGVAQSPRYKIIEKRQSVAFWCNPISGHATLYWYQQILGQGPKLLIQFQNNGVVDDSQLPKDRFSAERLKGVDSTLKIQPAKLEDSAVYLCASSLSNEGEQFFGPGTRLTVL.

The chain uses TRBV2 and TRBJ2-3; TRBD2 aligns across 7 bases. Germline V gene data show CDR1 as SNHLY and CDR2 as FYNNEI. The CDR3 spans 16 residues. The V and J ends lost 4 bases and 2 bases, in that order; junction bases with no gene match: 9. The CDR3 sequence is CASSAQTSRNTDTQYF. CDR3 coding DNA: TGTGCCAGCAGTGCCCAGACTAGCCGCAACACAGATACGCAGTATTTT.

This chain links TRBV10-3 with TRBJ2-7; 10 bases map to TRBD1. This CDR3 comprises 16 residues. CDR1 and CDR2 (germline): ENHRY, SYGVKD. J gave up 5 bases and V 2 bases, and 9 bases lay outside the gene matches. The CDR3 DNA follows: TGTGCCATCAGTGAGCCCCACTCCGGGACAGGGGACGAGCAGTACTTC. Translating gives CAISEPHSGTGDEQYF.

The chain is built from TRBV19 and TRBJ1-5, with no clear D. This CDR3 region has 12 residues. Between the trimmed V and J ends, which lost 8 bases and 5 bases, there was a span of 10 bases. Germline assignment: CDR1 LNHDA and CDR2 SQIVND (reference sequence). The CDR3 coding sequence is TGTGCCAGTGGCTATCAGGATCAGCCCCAGCATTTT. It specifies CASGYQDQPQHF.

The chain links TRBV28 to TRBJ2-7, with D maybe TRBD1 (6 bases). The CDR3 length is 13 residues. From germline, CDR1 is MDHEN and CDR2 SYDVKM. V lost 4 bases and J lost 4, with 11 bases in between. The CDR3 region is CASSSHREYEQYF. CDR3 DNA: TGTGCCAGCAGTTCGCACAGGGAGTACGAGCAGTACTTC.

The rearrangement uses TRBV5-1 and TRBJ2-3; maybe TRBD2 (6 bases). The ends were cut back, 4 bases at V and 0 bases at J, with 12 bases in the middle. Germline values: CDR1 SGHRS, CDR2 YFSETQ. The CDR3 contains 15 residues. The CDR3 nucleotides are TGCGCCAGCAGCAGGGACTCTTCTAGCACAGATACGCAGTATTTT. Amino acid sequence: CASSRDSSSTDTQYF.

On this clone: Other DNA sequences in the sample encode the same CDR3. V usage is TRBV29-1 and J usage is TRBJ1-5, with 7 bases that match TRBD1. Germline CDR1 reads SQVTM; CDR2 reads ANQGSEA. The trim removed 6 bases at V and 4 bases at J, leaving 6 bases unmatched. The CDR3 is made up of 13 amino acids. CDR3 region: CSVGDSYNQPQHF. CDR3 DNA sequence: TGCAGCGTGGGGGACAGCTATAATCAGCCCCAGCATTTT.

V gene TRBV14 combines with J gene TRBJ2-7, with 8 bases aligning to TRBD1. Germline CDR1 reads SGHDN; CDR2 reads FVKESK. This CDR3 region has 15 residues. Germline trimming cut 1 base from V and 1 base from J; bases unmatched to any gene: 3. CDR3 DNA sequence: TGTGCCAGCAGCCAAGGACAGGGGAAGTCCTACGAGCAGTACTTC. Residues: CASSQGQGKSYEQYF. Complete variable domain (other parts from reference TRBV14 and TRBJ2-7): EAGVTQFPSHSVIEKGQTVTLRCDPISGHDNLYWYRRVMGKEIKFLLHFVKESKQDESGMPNNRFLAERTGGTYSTLKVQPAELEDSGVYFCASSQGQGKSYEQYFGPGTRLTVT.

Remarks on this clone: Other DNA sequences in this specimen translate into the identical CDR3. V usage is TRBV30 and J usage is TRBJ2-7, with a tentative D call TRBD1 (6 bases). CDR3 size: 14 residues. Germline V gene lookup returns CDR1 GTSNPN and CDR2 SVGIG (reference sequence). V lost 4 bases to trimming and J lost 2 bases, with 15 bases between them. As DNA, the CDR3 is TGTGCCTGGACCCGTCAGGACAGTCCCTACGAGCAGTACTTC. It is translated as CAWTRQDSPYEQYF.

The V call is TRBV5-5, the J call TRBJ1-2; 9 nucleotides align to TRBD1. Germline V CDR1 and CDR2: SGHKS, YYEKEE (reference sequence). Germline trimming cut 2 bases from V and 6 bases from J; bases unmatched to any gene: 11. The CDR3 runs to 16 residues. The CDR3: CASSLDFGQGRDGYTF. The DNA of the CDR3 is TGTGCCAGCAGCTTAGATTTCGGACAGGGGCGGGATGGCTACACCTTC. Supplemented by reference TRBV5-5 and TRBJ1-2, the full variable domain reads DAGVTQSPTHLIKTRGQQVTLRCSPISGHKSVSWYQQVLGQGPQFIFQYYEKEERGRGNFPDRFSARQFPNYSSELNVNALLLGDSALYLCASSLDFGQGRDGYTFGSGTRLTVV.

The gene calls are TRBV6-1 and TRBJ2-1; D unclear. The germline V gene has CDR1 MNHNS and CDR2 SASEGT. The CDR3 loop spans 11 amino acids. The V end was cut by 6 bases, the J end by 8 bases, with 8 bases between. CDR3 sequence: CASSRVDEQFF. DNA of the CDR3: TGTGCCAGCAGCCGAGTCGATGAGCAGTTCTTC.

The chain couples TRBV7-2 to TRBJ1-2; D gene ambiguous. With 0 bases removed from V and 5 bases from J, the gap between germline ends came to 7 bases. This CDR3 has 13 residues. In germline, CDR1 is SGHTA, CDR2 FQGNSA. Here the CDR3 DNA reads TGTGCCAGCAGCTTAGCGGTAGCTTATGGCTACACCTTC. The encoded protein is CASSLAVAYGYTF.

About this clone itself: At one end, the junction sequence differs from germline, possibly due to a read error. V and J are TRBV30 and TRBJ2-7; perhaps TRBD2 as D (5 bases). In germline, CDR1 is GTSNPN, CDR2 SVGIG (reference sequence). The CDR3 contains 11 residues. CDR3 bases: TGTGCCTGGAGTGTAGCAGACCAAGCGGAATTC. It translates to CAWSVADQAEF.

This chain uses TRBV29-1 with TRBJ2-3; no definite D call. Germline lookup yields CDR1 SQVTM and CDR2 ANQGSEA. This CDR3 region has 13 residues. Trimming stripped 6 bases from V and 0 bases from J, with 10 bases between. CDR3: CSVVTTSTDTQYF. The CDR3 DNA follows: TGCAGCGTCGTGACAACTAGCACAGATACGCAGTATTTT.

This rearrangement joins TRBV25-1 to TRBJ2-1; 8 nucleotides line up with TRBD1. Germline CDR1 is MGHDK and CDR2 is SYGVNS. The CDR3 length is 14 residues. V trimming: 6 bases; J trimming: 6 bases; junction bases outside the gene matches: 7. Here the CDR3 DNA reads TGTGCCAGCAGGAGAGAGGGACAGGCCAATGAGCAGTTCTTC. This sequence encodes CASRREGQANEQFF.

The chain is built from TRBV2 and TRBJ1-5, with D uncertain. The CDR3 contains 14 residues. Trimming stripped 4 bases from V and 0 bases from J, with 7 bases between. Germline CDR1 is SNHLY and CDR2 is FYNNEI. DNA of the CDR3: TGTGCCAGCAGTGTCGGTTATAGCAATCAGCCCCAGCATTTT. Translation: CASSVGYSNQPQHF.

The rearrangement links TRBV28 to TRBJ2-7; D unclear. With 5 bases removed from V and 4 bases from J, the gap between germline ends came to 12 bases. Germline V lookup: CDR1 MDHEN, CDR2 SYDVKM. The CDR3 runs to 13 residues. CDR3 sequence: CASSPGRTYEQYF. CDR3 coding DNA: TGTGCCAGCAGTCCGGGTCGCACTTACGAGCAGTACTTC.

CDR3 region: CASSRTSGNEQFF. CDR3 nucleotides: TGTGCCAGCAGCAGAACTAGCGGCAATGAGCAGTTCTTC. V usage is TRBV5-4 and J usage is TRBJ2-1; 8 nucleotides match TRBD2. V lost 4 bases and J lost 6; bases outside the gene matches: 3. Per germline, CDR1 SGHNT and CDR2 YYREEE (reference sequence). This CDR3 is 13 amino acids long.

This clone was counted only a few times. The gene calls are TRBV27 and TRBJ1-4; 7 bases line up with TRBD1. The V segment lost 3 bases and the J segment 8 bases; nucleotides outside the gene matches: 12. This CDR3 has 16 amino acids. CDR1 is MNHEY and CDR2 is SMNVEV in the germline V gene (reference sequence). As DNA, the CDR3 is TGTGCCAGCAGTTTTTCCGGGACAGTTGGAGGAGAAAAACTGTTTTTT. It encodes CASSFSGTVGGEKLFF.

The chain uses TRBV7-9 and TRBJ1-2; 11 bases line up with TRBD1. V shed 10 bases, J shed 4 bases, and the junction held 5 bases outside the gene matches. This CDR3 is 13 amino acids long. Germline assignment: CDR1 SEHNR and CDR2 FQNEAQ (reference sequence). CDR3 DNA sequence: TGTGCCATCTGGGACAGGGGGGGCTATGGCTACACCTTC. This codes for CAIWDRGGYGYTF.

This sequence joins TRBV11-2 and TRBJ1-2, with D unresolved. Trimming stripped 4 bases from V and 4 bases from J, with 13 bases between. Germline values: CDR1 SGHAT, CDR2 FQNNGV. The CDR3 spans 14 residues. This CDR3 is CASSSGGPTYGYTF. The DNA for the CDR3 is TGTGCCAGCAGCTCCGGTGGGCCCACCTATGGCTACACCTTC. The full variable domain, its missing parts supplied by reference TRBV11-2 and TRBJ1-2, is EAGVAQSPRYKIIEKRQSVAFWCNPISGHATLYWYQQILGQGPKLLIQFQNNGVVDDSQLPKDRFSAERLKGVDSTLKIQPAKLEDSAVYLCASSSGGPTYGYTFGSGTRLTVV.

Concerning this clone itself: The junction departs from the called germline gene at one end, perhaps through a read error. The genes are TRBV6-1 and TRBJ2-7, with D unresolved. CDR1 MNHNS and CDR2 SASEGT come from the germline V gene. CDR3 size: 9 residues. This CDR3 reads CASNYKQYF. In nucleotides, the CDR3 is TGTGCCAGCAACTACAAGCAGTACTTC.

The chain is built from TRBV29-1 and TRBJ2-3; D is perhaps TRBD2 (7 bases). CDR1 and CDR2 (germline): SQVTM, ANQGSEA. V gave up 7 bases and J gave up 10 bases, with 24 bases separating them. The CDR3 is 14 residues long. CDR3 residues: CSAGEGLPGGPQYF. In DNA form, the CDR3 reads TGCAGCGCTGGGGAGGGACTACCCGGGGGGCCGCAGTATTTT.